These T cell receptor beta chains were read from a single sample in a study of T cell changes during pregnancy in multiple sclerosis. Sequenced by immunoSEQ multiplex PCR; TCRdb stores in-frame clones only, minus some. The table has about 30,000 clones, approximately 90% seen once. Here the sequenced sample was CD8+ T cells from peripheral blood mononuclear cells, taken before pregnancy. The source of these receptors is a female donor with multiple sclerosis, enrolled in a pregnancy study. CDR3s include the opening cysteine and the closing phenylalanine or tryptophan. D genes are given only for firm matches.

V gene	D gene	J gene	CDR3 DNA	CDR3 protein
TRBV28	NA	TRBJ1-1	TGTGCCAGCAGTTACCTCCAGGTGCAGGCTGAAGCTTTCTTT	CASSYLQVQAEAFF
TRBV4-3	NA	TRBJ2-7	TGCGCCAGCAGCCAAGATGGGCGGGGAGGAAGCTACGAGCAGTACTTC	CASSQDGRGGSYEQYF
TRBV13	NA	TRBJ2-7	TGTGCCAGCAGCCCCCAAGACAGTTACTACGAGCAGTACTTC	CASSPQDSYYEQYF
TRBV27	NA	TRBJ1-2	TGTGCCAGCAGTTTGGGGGGTCCCGGGCATGGCTACACCTTC	CASSLGGPGHGYTF
TRBV5-1	TRBD2	TRBJ2-2	TGCGCCAGCAGCTTTAACCAGCGGGGGTTCACCGGGGAGCTGTTTTTT	CASSFNQRGFTGELFF
TRBV15	NA	TRBJ2-5	TGTGCCACGGACATGGAGCTCTCTGGAGAGACCCAGTACTTC	CATDMELSGETQYF
TRBV27	TRBD2	TRBJ2-1	TGTGCCAGCACCGTGACTAGCGTCCACAATGAGCAGTTCTTC	CASTVTSVHNEQFF
TRBV4-3	TRBD1	TRBJ1-2	TGCGCCAGCAGCCCGGGACAGGGTACTAACTATGGCTACACCTTC	CASSPGQGTNYGYTF
TRBV6-5	NA	TRBJ2-1	TGTGCCAGCAGTTACTCGCCTAGTCTTGAGCAGTTCTTC	CASSYSPSLEQFF
TRBV19	TRBD1	TRBJ2-5	TGTGCCAGTAGTATAAGGGGGCGCCCCGACCAAGAGACCCAGTACTTC	CASSIRGRPDQETQYF
TRBV5-1	TRBD1	TRBJ1-2	TGCGCCAGCAGCTACACAGGGGGCTCTAACTATGGCTACACCTTC	CASSYTGGSNYGYTF
TRBV28	TRBD2	TRBJ2-7	TGTGCCAGCAGCCCCACGGGGGGGGTTAGTTCCTACGAGCAGTACTTC	CASSPTGGVSSYEQYF
TRBV7-2	TRBD1	TRBJ1-1	TGTGCCAGCAGCTGGACAGGGCGTGAAGCTTTCTTT	CASSWTGREAFF
TRBV29-1	NA	TRBJ2-5	TGCAGCGTTGAAACCCGCGAAATCCAGTACTTC	CSVETREIQYF
TRBV7-9	TRBD1	TRBJ2-1	TGTGCCAGCAGCCCCCCGACAGGGCTCAATGAGCAGTTCTTC	CASSPPTGLNEQFF